This is a list of T cell receptor beta chains from one sample in a study of PD-L1 blockade in urothelial cancer. The protocol was immunoSEQ multiplex PCR, while the TCRdb copy is restricted to in-frame clones and leaves out a portion. The sample has roughly 17,000 clones, around 90% seen once. The specimen was PBMCs, collected around atezolizumab (anti-PD-L1) treatment. These receptors all stem from a man in his fifties with urothelial cancer. The CDR3 runs from the conserved cysteine through the conserved F or W. D genes are given only for firm matches. Clone sizes are given selectively: once, few, many, or a class where the clone is expanded.

TRBJ1-5	TRBV7-2	TRBD1	-	CASSPPGTEQPQHF	TGTGCCAGCAGCCCCCCCGGGACAGAGCAGCCCCAGCATTTT
TRBJ2-7	TRBV19	-	-	CASSPGITYEQYF	TGTGCCAGTAGTCCCGGGATTACCTACGAGCAGTACTTC
TRBJ2-2	TRBV10-2	TRBD2	-	CASTGTRNTGELFF	TGCGCCAGCACCGGGACTAGGAACACCGGGGAGCTGTTTTTT
TRBJ2-2	TRBV7-8	TRBD2	-	CASSPTGGPTGELFF	TGTGCCAGCAGCCCCACGGGGGGGCCCACCGGGGAGCTGTTTTTT
TRBJ2-1	TRBV5-6	-	-	CASSLLDSGLFF	TGTGCCAGCAGCTTGTTGGACAGCGGACTGTTCTTC
TRBJ2-1	TRBV14	TRBD1	-	CASRGQTGSPYNEQFF	TGTGCCAGCAGGGGCCAGACAGGGTCCCCCTACAATGAGCAGTTCTTC
TRBJ2-7	TRBV9	TRBD1	few	CASGTGGYEQYF	TGTGCCAGCGGGACAGGGGGCTACGAGCAGTACTTC
TRBJ1-4	TRBV7-2	-	-	CASSVGRAHEKLFF	TGTGCCAGCAGCGTGGGCAGGGCCCATGAAAAACTGTTTTTT
TRBJ1-2	TRBV19	-	-	CASNPEADSYGYTF	TGTGCCAGTAACCCTGAGGCCGACAGCTATGGCTACACCTTC
TRBJ2-1	TRBV7-2	-	-	CASSLSFPEQFF	TGTGCCAGCAGCTTAAGCTTCCCTGAGCAGTTCTTC
TRBJ2-3	TRBV7-6	-	once	CASSLGLSDTQYF	TGTGCCAGCAGCTTAGGGCTCTCAGATACGCAGTATTTT
TRBJ2-5	TRBV7-3	-	-	CASSSGSQETQYF	TGTGCCAGCAGCTCCGGGAGCCAAGAGACCCAGTACTTC
TRBJ2-7	TRBV6-6	TRBD1	-	CASTSRSGGFSYEQYF	TGTGCCAGCACCTCGCGGTCAGGGGGCTTCTCCTACGAGCAGTACTTC
TRBJ2-3	TRBV6-6	TRBD1	-	CASSLQGTGTDTQYF	TGTGCCAGCAGTCTACAGGGGACGGGCACAGATACGCAGTATTTT
TRBJ1-1	TRBV19	TRBD1	-	CATRGPVTEAFF	TGTGCCACCAGGGGGCCGGTTACTGAAGCTTTCTTT
TRBJ1-1	TRBV5-1	-	-	CASSLATGNTEAFF	TGCGCCAGCAGTTTAGCGACAGGGAACACTGAAGCTTTCTTT
TRBJ1-4	TRBV7-8	-	-	CASSLGLEREKLFF	TGTGCCAGCAGCTTAGGACTTGAACGGGAAAAACTGTTTTTT
TRBJ2-7	TRBV4-3	TRBD1	-	CASSQGSDRGYEQYF	TGCGCCAGCAGCCAAGGGTCCGACAGGGGTTACGAGCAGTACTTC
TRBJ2-1	TRBV10-1	TRBD2	-	CASSEIDSGGNNEQFF	TGCGCCAGCAGTGAAATTGATAGCGGGGGTAACAATGAGCAGTTCTTC
TRBJ2-1	TRBV2	-	few	CASRGSSYNEQFF	TGTGCCAGCAGGGGGAGCTCCTACAATGAGCAGTTCTTC
TRBJ2-5	TRBV7-9	TRBD1	-	CASGTGGSLVQETQYF	TGTGCCAGCGGGACAGGGGGCTCTCTCGTCCAAGAGACCCAGTACTTC
TRBJ2-3	TRBV19	TRBD1	-	CASTTWGDRVTDTQYF	TGTGCCAGTACCACCTGGGGGGACAGGGTCACAGATACGCAGTATTTT
TRBJ2-7	TRBV7-9	-	-	CASSLGTTYEQYF	TGTGCCAGCAGCTTAGGGACAACCTACGAGCAGTACTTC
TRBJ2-5	TRBV7-6	-	once	CASSYLAPSTKRVLQETQYF	TGTGCCAGCAGCTACCTAGCCCCTTCTACTAAGCGGGTACTCCAAGAGACCCAGTACTTC
TRBJ2-7	TRBV2	-	-	CASSEAPAYEQYF	TGTGCCAGCAGTGAGGCTCCTGCCTACGAGCAGTACTTC
TRBJ1-2	TRBV30	-	-	CAWSEEDSHGYTF	TGTGCCTGGAGTGAAGAGGACAGTCATGGCTACACCTTC